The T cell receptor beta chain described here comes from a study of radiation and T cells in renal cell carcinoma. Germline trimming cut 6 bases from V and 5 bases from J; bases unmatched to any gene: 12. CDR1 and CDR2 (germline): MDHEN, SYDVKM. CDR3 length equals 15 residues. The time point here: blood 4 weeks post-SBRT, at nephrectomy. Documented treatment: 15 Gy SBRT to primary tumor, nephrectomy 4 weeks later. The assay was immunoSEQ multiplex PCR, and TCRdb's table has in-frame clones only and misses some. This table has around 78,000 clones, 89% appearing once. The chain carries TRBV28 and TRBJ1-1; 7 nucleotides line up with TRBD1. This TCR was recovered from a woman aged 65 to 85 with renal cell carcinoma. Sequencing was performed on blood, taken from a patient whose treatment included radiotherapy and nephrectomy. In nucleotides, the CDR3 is TGTGCCAGCAGGGATTTAAACAGGGGCAGAACTGAAGCTTTCTTT. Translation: CASRDLNRGRTEAFF.